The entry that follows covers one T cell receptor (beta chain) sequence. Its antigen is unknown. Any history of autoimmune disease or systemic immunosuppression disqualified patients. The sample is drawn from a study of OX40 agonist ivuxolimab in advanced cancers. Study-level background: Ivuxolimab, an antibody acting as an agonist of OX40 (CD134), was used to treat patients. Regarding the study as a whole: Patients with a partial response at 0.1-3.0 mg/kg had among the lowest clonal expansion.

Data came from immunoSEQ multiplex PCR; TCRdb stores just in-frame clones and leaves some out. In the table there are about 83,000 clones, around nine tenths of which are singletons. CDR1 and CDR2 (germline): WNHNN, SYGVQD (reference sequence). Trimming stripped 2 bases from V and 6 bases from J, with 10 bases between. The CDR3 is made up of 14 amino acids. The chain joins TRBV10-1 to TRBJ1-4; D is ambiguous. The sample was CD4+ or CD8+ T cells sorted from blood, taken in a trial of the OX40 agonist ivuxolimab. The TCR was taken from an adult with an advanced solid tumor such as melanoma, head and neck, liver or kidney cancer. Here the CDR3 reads CASSEVAPHEKLFF. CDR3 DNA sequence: TGCGCCAGCAGTGAGGTGGCACCCCATGAAAAACTGTTTTTT.